Sequencing of this TCR beta chain was carried out in a study of graft-versus-host responses after intestinal transplantation. Study as a whole: Transplant recipients had multivisceral, liver-intestinal, or isolated intestinal grafts. Anti-thymocyte globulin induction, then tacrolimus and steroids for two to four years, went to all recipients.

V lost 4 bases, J lost 12 bases, and 5 bases stayed unmatched. CDR3 length: 12 residues. The germline CDR1 and CDR2 sequences are SGHTA and FQGNSA. Co-plated with 200,000 CFSE-labeled responder cells were 200,000 irradiated, violet-dye-labeled stimulator cells. Post-reaction sorting isolated proliferating CFSE-low CD3+CD4+ and CD3+CD8+ responders. Sequencing used immunoSEQ multiplex PCR; TCRdb keeps in-frame clones, though not all of them. This sample has 9,500 to 15,000 clones; roughly a third occur once, and the top ten carry roughly 3.2%. Findings and caveats of the study: Some GvH clones appeared in ileal mucosa or blood before recipient bone marrow.

The receptor was derived from a human patient who received an intestinal transplant. The chain carries TRBV7-2 and TRBJ2-1; TRBD1 aligns across 8 bases. The sample consisted of alloreactive CD8+ T cells from a mixed lymphocyte reaction culture, taken before intestinal transplant. Documented subset: CFSE-low proliferating T cells sorted from roughly six-day pre-transplant mixed lymphocyte reaction (GvH or HvG direction). This CDR3 is CASSSPGTGQFF. CDR3 nucleotide sequence: TGTGCCAGCAGCTCCCCCGGGACAGGGCAGTTCTTC.